This T cell receptor (beta chain) was sequenced during a study of blood T cell repertoires in COVID-19. Turning to the study itself: The United States, Italy and Spain supplied acute and convalescent COVID-19 samples. PBMCs, B-cell-depleted T cells, or T cells were the source of the cDNA or gDNA that made up the material.

Study processing details: It was from reference gene primer amplification that nucleated cell counts were estimated. This table comes from immunoSEQ multiplex PCR, and its TCRdb copy is limited to in-frame clones, with some not included. The V and J calls and clone size come from that table; D and trimming were worked out from the DNA. The table includes 98,000 or so clones, about 85% detected once. J was trimmed by 1 base and V by 6 bases; bases with no gene match: 11. Germline V gene sequence: CDR1 ENHRY, CDR2 SYGVKD. The CDR3 totals 20 residues. The sequenced sample consisted of peripheral blood. The gene calls are TRBV10-3 and TRBJ2-6, with 14 bases fitting TRBD2. This clonotype originated in a woman in her 70s with acute or convalescent COVID-19. The CDR3 DNA follows: TGTGCCATCAGGGGACTAGCGGGAGACCTTGCCAGTTCTGGGGCCAACGTCCTGACTTTC. This encodes CAIRGLAGDLASSGANVLTF.